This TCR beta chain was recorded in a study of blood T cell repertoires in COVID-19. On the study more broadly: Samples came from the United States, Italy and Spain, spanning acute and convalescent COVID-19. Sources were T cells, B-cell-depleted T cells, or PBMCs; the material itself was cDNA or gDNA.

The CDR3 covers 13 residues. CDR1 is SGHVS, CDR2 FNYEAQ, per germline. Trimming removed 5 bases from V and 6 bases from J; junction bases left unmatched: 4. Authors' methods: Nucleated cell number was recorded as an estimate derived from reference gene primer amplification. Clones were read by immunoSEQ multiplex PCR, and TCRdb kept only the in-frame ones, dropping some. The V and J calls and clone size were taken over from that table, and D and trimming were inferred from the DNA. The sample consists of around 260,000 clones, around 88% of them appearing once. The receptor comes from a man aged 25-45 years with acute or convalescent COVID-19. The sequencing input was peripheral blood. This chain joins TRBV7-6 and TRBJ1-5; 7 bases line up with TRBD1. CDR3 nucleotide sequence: TGTGCCAGCAGCGTCGACAGGGCTCAGCCCCAGCATTTT. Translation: CASSVDRAQPQHF.